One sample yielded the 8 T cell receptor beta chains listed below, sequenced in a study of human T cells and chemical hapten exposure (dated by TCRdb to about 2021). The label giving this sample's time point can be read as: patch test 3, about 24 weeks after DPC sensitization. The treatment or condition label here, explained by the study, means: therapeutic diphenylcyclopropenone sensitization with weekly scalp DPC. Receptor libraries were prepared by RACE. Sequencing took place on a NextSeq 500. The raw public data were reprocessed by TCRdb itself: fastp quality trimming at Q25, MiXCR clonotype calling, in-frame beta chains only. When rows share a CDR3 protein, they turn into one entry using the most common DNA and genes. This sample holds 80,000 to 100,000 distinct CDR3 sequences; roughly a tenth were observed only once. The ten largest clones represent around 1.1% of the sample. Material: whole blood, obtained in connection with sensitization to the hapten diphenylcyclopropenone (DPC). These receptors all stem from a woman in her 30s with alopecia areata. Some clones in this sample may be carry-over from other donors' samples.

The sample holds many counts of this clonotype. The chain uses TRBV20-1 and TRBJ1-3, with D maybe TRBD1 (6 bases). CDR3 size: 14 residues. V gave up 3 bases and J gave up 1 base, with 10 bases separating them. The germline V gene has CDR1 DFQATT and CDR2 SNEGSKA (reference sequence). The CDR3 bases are TGCAGTGCTAGTCCCAGGGGATCTGGAAACACCATATATTTT. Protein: CSASPRGSGNTIYF.

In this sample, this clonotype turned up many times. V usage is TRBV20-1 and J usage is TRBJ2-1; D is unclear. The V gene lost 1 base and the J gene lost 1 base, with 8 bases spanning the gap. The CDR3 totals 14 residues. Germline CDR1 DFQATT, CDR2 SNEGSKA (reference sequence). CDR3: CSARVGGSYNEQFF. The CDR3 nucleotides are TGCAGTGCTAGAGTGGGCGGATCCTACAATGAGCAGTTCTTC.

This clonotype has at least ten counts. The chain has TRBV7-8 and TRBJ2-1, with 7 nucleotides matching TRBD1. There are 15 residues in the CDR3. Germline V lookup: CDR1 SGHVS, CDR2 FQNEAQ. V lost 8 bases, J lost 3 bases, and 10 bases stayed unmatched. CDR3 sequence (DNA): TGTGCCAGCGGTAATCCGGGACAGAACTACAATGAGCAGTTCTTC. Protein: CASGNPGQNYNEQFF.

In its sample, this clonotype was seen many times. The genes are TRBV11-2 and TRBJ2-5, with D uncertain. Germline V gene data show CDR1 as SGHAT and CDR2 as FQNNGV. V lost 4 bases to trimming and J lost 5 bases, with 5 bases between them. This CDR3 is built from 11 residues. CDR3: CASSSAETQYF. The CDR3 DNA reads TGTGCCAGCAGCTCCGCGGAGACCCAGTACTTC.

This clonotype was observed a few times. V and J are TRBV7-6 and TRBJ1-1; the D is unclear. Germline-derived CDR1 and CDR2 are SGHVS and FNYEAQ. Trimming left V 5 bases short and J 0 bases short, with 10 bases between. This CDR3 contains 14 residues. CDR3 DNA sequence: TGTGCCAGCAGCAACCGAGGAATGAACACTGAAGCTTTCTTT. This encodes CASSNRGMNTEAFF.

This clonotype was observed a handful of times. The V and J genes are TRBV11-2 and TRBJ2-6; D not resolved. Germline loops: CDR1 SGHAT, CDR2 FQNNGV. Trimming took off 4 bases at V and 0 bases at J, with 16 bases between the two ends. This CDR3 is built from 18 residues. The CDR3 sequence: CASSSPRGRLSGANVLTF. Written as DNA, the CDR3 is TGTGCCAGCAGCTCTCCCCGCGGACGCCTCTCTGGGGCCAACGTCCTGACTTTC.

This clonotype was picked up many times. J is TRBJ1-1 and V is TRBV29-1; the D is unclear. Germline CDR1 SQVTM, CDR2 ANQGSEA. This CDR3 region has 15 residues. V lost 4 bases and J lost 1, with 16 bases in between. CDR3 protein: CSVGSLQEGNTEAFF. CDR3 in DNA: TGCAGCGTTGGATCATTGCAGGAGGGGAACACTGAAGCTTTCTTT.

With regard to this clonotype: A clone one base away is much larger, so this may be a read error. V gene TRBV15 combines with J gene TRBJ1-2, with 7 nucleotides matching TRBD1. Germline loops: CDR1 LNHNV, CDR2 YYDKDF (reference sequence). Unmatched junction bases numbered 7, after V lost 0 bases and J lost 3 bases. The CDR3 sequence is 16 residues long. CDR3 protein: CATSREMGQTHYGYTF. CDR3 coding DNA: TGTGCCACCAGCAGAGAGATGGGACAGACCCACTATGGCTACACCTTC. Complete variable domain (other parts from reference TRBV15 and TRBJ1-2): DAMVIQNPRYQVTQFGKPVTLSCSQTLNHNVMYWYQQKSSQAPKLLFHYYDKDFNNEADTPDNFQSRRPNTSFCFLDIRSPGLGDTAMYLCATSREMGQTHYGYTFGSGTRLTVV.